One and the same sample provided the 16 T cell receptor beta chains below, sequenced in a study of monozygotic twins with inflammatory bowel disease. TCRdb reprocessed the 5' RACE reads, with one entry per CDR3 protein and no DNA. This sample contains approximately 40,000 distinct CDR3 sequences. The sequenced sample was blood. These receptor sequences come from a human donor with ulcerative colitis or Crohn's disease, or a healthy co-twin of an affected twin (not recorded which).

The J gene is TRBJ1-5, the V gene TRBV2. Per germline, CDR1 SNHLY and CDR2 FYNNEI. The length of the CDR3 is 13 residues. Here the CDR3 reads CASKGFALVPQHF.

The CDR3 loop is CSARVTGDFSPLHF. V usage is TRBV20-1 and J usage is TRBJ1-6. This CDR3 is built from 14 residues. CDR1 and CDR2 from the germline V gene are DFQATT and SNEGSKA (reference sequence).

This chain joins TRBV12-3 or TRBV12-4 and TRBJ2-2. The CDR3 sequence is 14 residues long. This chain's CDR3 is CASSLNLATGELFF.

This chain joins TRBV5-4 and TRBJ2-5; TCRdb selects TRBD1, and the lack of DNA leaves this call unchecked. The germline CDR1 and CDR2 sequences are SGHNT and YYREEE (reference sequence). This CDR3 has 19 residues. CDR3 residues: CASSLGAGQGIRIQETQYF.

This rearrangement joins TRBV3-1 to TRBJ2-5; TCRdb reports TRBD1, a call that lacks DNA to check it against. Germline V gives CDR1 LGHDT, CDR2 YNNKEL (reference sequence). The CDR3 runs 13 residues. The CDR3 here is CASSQTGAETQYF.

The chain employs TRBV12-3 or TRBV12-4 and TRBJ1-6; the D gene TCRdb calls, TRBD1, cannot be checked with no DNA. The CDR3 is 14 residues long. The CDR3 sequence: CATGLGRLNSPLHF.

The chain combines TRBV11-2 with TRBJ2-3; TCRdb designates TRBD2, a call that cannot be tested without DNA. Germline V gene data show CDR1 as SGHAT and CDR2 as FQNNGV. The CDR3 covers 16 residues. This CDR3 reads CASSRTSGKSTDTQYF.

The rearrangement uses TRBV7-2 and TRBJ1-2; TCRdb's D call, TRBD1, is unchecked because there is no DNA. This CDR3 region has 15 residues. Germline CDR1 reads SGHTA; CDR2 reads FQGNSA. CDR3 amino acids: CASSLGQGLNYGYTF. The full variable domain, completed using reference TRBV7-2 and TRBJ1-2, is GAGVSQSPSNKVTEKGKDVELRCDPISGHTALYWYRQSLGQGLEFLIYFQGNSAPDKSGLPSDRFSAERTGGSVSTLTIQRTQQEDSAVYLCASSLGQGLNYGYTFGSGTRLTVV.

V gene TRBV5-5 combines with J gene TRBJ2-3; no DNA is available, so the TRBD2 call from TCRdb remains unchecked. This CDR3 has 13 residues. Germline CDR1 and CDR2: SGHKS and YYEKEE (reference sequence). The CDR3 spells CASSLRIVDTQYF.

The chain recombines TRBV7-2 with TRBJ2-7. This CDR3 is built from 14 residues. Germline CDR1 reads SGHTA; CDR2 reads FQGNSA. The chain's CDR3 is CASSLGTEYYEQYF.

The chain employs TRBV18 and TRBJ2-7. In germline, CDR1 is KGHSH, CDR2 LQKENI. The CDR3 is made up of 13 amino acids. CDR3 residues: CASSLGQRYEQYF.

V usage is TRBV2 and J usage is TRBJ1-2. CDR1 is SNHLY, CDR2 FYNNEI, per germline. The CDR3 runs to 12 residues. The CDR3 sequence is CASREGYYGYTF.

CDR3: CSVEDGRGDHQPQHF. The chain carries TRBV29-1 and TRBJ1-5; TCRdb calls TRBD1, which cannot be checked without DNA. The CDR3 is 15 amino acids. CDR1 SQVTM and CDR2 ANQGSEA come from the germline V gene.

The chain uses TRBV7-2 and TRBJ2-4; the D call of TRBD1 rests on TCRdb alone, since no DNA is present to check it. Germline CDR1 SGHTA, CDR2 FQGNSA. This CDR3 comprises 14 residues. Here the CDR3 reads CASSSGGQGPIQYF.

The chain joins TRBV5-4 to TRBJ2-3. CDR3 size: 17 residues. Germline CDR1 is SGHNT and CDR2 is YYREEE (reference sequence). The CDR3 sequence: CASSFLMTRASGDTQYF. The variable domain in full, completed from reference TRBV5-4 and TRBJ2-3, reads ETGVTQSPTHLIKTRGQQVTLRCSSQSGHNTVSWYQQALGQGPQFIFQYYREEENGRGNFPPRFSGLQFPNYSSELNVNALELDDSALYLCASSFLMTRASGDTQYFGPGTRLTVL.

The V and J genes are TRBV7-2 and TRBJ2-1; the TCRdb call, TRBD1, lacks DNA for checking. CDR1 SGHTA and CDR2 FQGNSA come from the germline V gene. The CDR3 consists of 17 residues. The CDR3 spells CASSLEVRQGPYNEQFF.